The clone carrying this T cell receptor (beta chain) has a handful of counts. The sample originates from a study of cytomegalovirus exposure and HLA in healthy donors. This CDR3 comprises 14 residues. Between the trimmed V and J ends, which lost 4 bases and 0 bases, there was a span of 5 bases. The germline gives CDR1 SGHTS, CDR2 YDEGEE. It was with 60 Vbeta and 13 Jbeta primers that the PCR ran. TCRdb's table, derived via immunoSEQ multiplex PCR, lists solely in-frame clones and lacks some. The sample contains roughly 190,000 clones, roughly 81% of which appear only once. This TCR came from a woman aged 25 to 39 in good health and CMV-seropositive. The chain recombines TRBV5-8 with TRBJ2-6; D gene ambiguous. Input material: PBMCs. The CDR3 DNA is TGTGCCAGCAGCCCCCGCTCTGGGGCCAACGTCCTGACTTTC. Its translation: CASSPRSGANVLTF. The whole variable domain, filled in from reference TRBV5-8 and TRBJ2-6, reads EAGVTQSPTHLIKTRGQQATLRCSPISGHTSVYWYQQALGLGLQFLLWYDEGEERNRGNFPPRFSGRQFPNYSSELNVNALELEDSALYLCASSPRSGANVLTFGAGSRLTVL.